This entry lists 2 T cell receptor beta chains sequenced from one sample in a study of response to subunit inactivated influenza vaccine. TCRdb called the RT-PCR reads again in MiXCR, with one record for every CDR3 protein. The sample carries 280,000 or so distinct CDR3 sequences, about a fifth recorded once. Sequencing used PBMCs from blood, obtained approximately 22 months after vaccination. These receptors all stem from a man between 50 and 69 years old who received an inactivated influenza vaccine.

This clonotype was counted a few times. The chain combines TRBV7-2 with TRBJ2-7, with 9 bases fitting TRBD2. CDR3 length: 17 amino acids. CDR1 is SGHTA, CDR2 FQGNSA, per germline. Trimming removed 0 bases from V and 3 bases from J; junction bases left unmatched: 9. The CDR3: CASSLALLAGVGYEQYF. For the CDR3, the DNA is TGTGCCAGCAGCTTAGCGCTTTTAGCGGGGGTAGGCTACGAGCAGTACTTC.

The rearrangement joins TRBV7-9 to TRBJ2-2; TRBD2 matches 9 bases. Germline V gene lookup returns CDR1 SEHNR and CDR2 FQNEAQ (reference sequence). There are 15 residues in the CDR3. V shed 10 bases and J 7 bases; nucleotides not matched to a gene: 13. The CDR3 is CATKSEREVIGELFF. The CDR3 DNA follows: TGTGCCACCAAAAGCGAGCGGGAGGTGATCGGGGAGCTGTTTTTT.